This T cell receptor (beta chain) was sequenced during a study of shared clonotypes between healthy human individuals. Study observations and caveats: Larger richness was generally estimated for naive than memory subsets.

Concerning this clone itself: Its cognate antigen is unknown.

The length of the CDR3 is 14 residues. Assay: immunoSEQ multiplex PCR; the TCRdb copy retains only in-frame clones and omits some. Of about 1.1 million clones detected, roughly 80% appear once; the ten largest clones hold about 0.94%. Sequenced input: memory CD4+ T cells from PBMCs. Subset given: CD45RA-negative fraction. This receptor was obtained from a man in his late teens or twenties in good health. Some clones in this sample may be carry-over from other donors' samples. The genes are TRBV12-2 and TRBJ2-1. TRBV12-2 corresponds to a pseudogene. The CDR3 reads CASRLALSGGEQFF. CDR3 in DNA: TGTGCAAGTCGCTTAGCCCTCTCGGGCGGTGAGCAGTTCTTC.